This passage covers 30 T cell receptor beta chains from one sample sequenced in a study of T cell clonality in common variable immunodeficiency (dated by TCRdb to between 2014 and 2017). Libraries came from the immunoSEQ multiplex PCR assay. TCRdb took this table from immuneACCESS and kept in-frame rearrangements with V and J called. Such tables lack part of the clones; where checked against another copy, unresolved V genes explain under half of the gap, and the rest is unexplained. The table for this sample lists some 54,000 clones, none of them counted only once. The leading ten clones occupy around 2% of the sample. The sample consisted of peripheral blood mononuclear cells. The origin of the receptors is a person between 18 and 69 years old in good health.

At least ten counts were recorded for this clone. The DNA ends 3 residues before the CDR3 does, and the rest of the CDR3 is filled in from the germline J gene. V and J are TRBV6-1 and TRBJ1-6; no firm D call. V was shortened by 2 bases and J by 4 bases, with 9 bases between the two germline ends. Germline-derived CDR1 and CDR2 are MNHNS and SASEGT. This CDR3 region has 15 residues. CDR3 protein: CASSEMTTYNSPLHF. The sequenced CDR3 bases are TGTGCCAGCAGTGAAATGACAACATATAATTCACCC.

This clone showed up many times. From the germline J gene comes the end of the CDR3, since the read stops 3 residues before it. The chain has TRBV5-1 and TRBJ2-3; possible D gene TRBD1, 6 bases. The CDR3 totals 15 residues. The germline V gene has CDR1 SGHRS and CDR2 YFSETQ. The covered CDR3 bases are TGCGCCAGCAGCATTGAGGGGGACACCAATCAGCCG. Amino acid sequence: CASSIEGDTNQP. The full CDR3 sequence reads CASSIEGDTNQPQYF.

This clone was counted ten times or more. The CDR3 goes on 3 residues after the read ends, and that part is filled in from the germline J gene. V gene TRBV5-6 combines with J gene TRBJ2-5; D is possibly TRBD1 (5 bases). V was pared by 0 bases and J by 6 bases, with 15 bases between. Germline V CDR1 and CDR2: SGHDT, YYEEEE. The CDR3 sequence is 15 residues long. CDR3 DNA, as far as it was read: TGTGCCAGCAGCTTGGGCCAGGGTTTTAGAAAGACC. Its translation: CASSLGQGFRKT. The entire CDR3 protein reads CASSLGQGFRKTQYF.

This clone occurred many times. The read finishes 3 residues shy of the CDR3 end, and the germline J gene is used to complete it. This sequence joins TRBV7-3 and TRBJ2-5; 8 positions agree with TRBD2. The V and J ends lost 5 bases and 5 bases, in that order; junction bases with no gene match: 10. Per the germline V gene, CDR1 is SGHTA and CDR2 is FQGTGA. This CDR3 spans 15 amino acids. The CDR3 spells CASSLAGTFGETQYF. The CDR3 bases that were read are TGTGCCAGCAGCCTAGCGGGCACCTTCGGCGAGACC.

This clone was seen repeatedly, ten times or more. CDR3 DNA (partial): TGCAGTGCTAGAGGTCAGGGGATCTCTGGGGCCAACGTC. It is translated as CSARGQGISGANV. The entire CDR3 reads CSARGQGISGANVLTF. The chain links TRBV20-1 to TRBJ2-6; a possible D gene is TRBD1 (6 bases). With the read ending 3 residues before the CDR3 end, the germline J gene is used to fill in that end. The length of the CDR3 is 16 residues. With 1 base removed from V and 0 bases from J, the gap between germline ends came to 10 bases. The germline V gene has CDR1 DFQATT and CDR2 SNEGSKA (reference sequence).

This clone was picked up many times. CDR3 sequence: CASSQDRELYEQYF. CDR3 bases read: TGCGCCAGCAGCCAGGACAGGGAACTCTACGAG. V is TRBV5-1 and J is TRBJ2-7; TRBD1 matches at 8 bases. The CDR3 end is not reached by the read, which stops 3 residues before it; the germline J gene fills it in. Looked up from germline, CDR1 is SGHRS and CDR2 is YFSETQ. J gave up 3 bases and V 4 bases, and 6 bases lay outside the gene matches. The CDR3 runs 14 residues.

This clone was counted many times. The read gets to within 3 residues of the CDR3 end, and the germline J gene fills in the rest. V and J are TRBV2 and TRBJ1-4; TRBD1 might be the D (6 bases). Germline CDR1 reads SNHLY; CDR2 reads FYNNEI. The CDR3 is made up of 14 amino acids. Trimming pared 6 bases from V and 3 bases from J, leaving 11 bases between. CDR3 DNA, as far as it was read: TGTGCCAGCAGGAAGGACAGATCTAATGAAAAA. As protein: CASRKDRSNEK. The whole CDR3 sequence is CASRKDRSNEKLFF.

Concerning this clone itself: The read ends 3 residues shy of where the CDR3 ends; the end is completed using the germline J gene. The chain is built from TRBV2 and TRBJ2-1; 11 bases line up with TRBD2. CDR3 size: 15 residues. Germline CDR1 and CDR2: SNHLY and FYNNEI. Losses at the gene ends were 7 bases for V and 6 bases for J; bases not matched to a gene: 8. This chain's CDR3 is CASTRFSGRANEQFF. CDR3 bases read: TGTGCCAGCACCCGATTTAGCGGGAGGGCCAATGAG.

This clone was recorded at least ten times. The CDR3 end is not reached by the read, which stops 3 residues before it; the germline J gene fills it in. The rearrangement uses TRBV30 and TRBJ2-1; 7 bases line up with TRBD1. The ends lost 5 bases at V and 7 bases at J; junction bases unmatched: 8. The germline V gene has CDR1 GTSNPN and CDR2 SVGIG (reference sequence). The CDR3 contains 13 residues. The sequenced CDR3 bases are TGTGCCTGGTCACAGGGGAGCCCAAATGAG. Amino acid sequence: CAWSQGSPNE. The whole CDR3 reads CAWSQGSPNEQFF. Full variable domain (remainder filled in from reference TRBV30 and TRBJ2-1): SQTIHQWPATLVQPVGSPLSLECTVEGTSNPNLYWYRQAAGRGLQLLFYSVGIGQISSEVPQNLSASRPQDRQFILSSKKLLLSDSGFYLCAWSQGSPNEQFFGPGTRLTVL.

This clone showed up many times. The observed sequence ends 3 residues before the CDR3 terminus, with the missing tail filled in from the germline J gene. This chain connects TRBV20-1 to TRBJ1-6; 10 nucleotides match TRBD1. V was pared by 0 bases and J by 9 bases, with 11 bases of the junction left unmatched. Per germline, CDR1 DFQATT and CDR2 SNEGSKA (reference sequence). The CDR3 loop spans 17 amino acids. Partial CDR3 DNA: TGCAGTGCTAGAGATGGGGGACAGGGGATTCCAATTTCACCC. This sequence encodes CSARDGGQGIPISP. The whole CDR3 is CSARDGGQGIPISPLHF.

This clone was counted a few times. Coverage ceases 3 residues before the CDR3 finishes, and the germline J gene fills in the end. J is TRBJ1-2 and V is TRBV30, with D perhaps matching TRBD1 (5 bases). CDR3 size: 15 residues. Germline V gene data show CDR1 as GTSNPN and CDR2 as SVGIG (reference sequence). The CDR3 protein is CAWSTMDTDPYDYTF. Partial CDR3 DNA: TGTGCCTGGTCTACCATGGACACGGATCCCTACGAC.

This clone was seen only a few times. The read is 3 residues too short to cover the CDR3 end, so that end is filled in from the germline J gene. The gene calls are TRBV13 and TRBJ2-1; 8 positions match TRBD1. This CDR3 is 15 amino acids long. CDR1 is PRHDT, CDR2 FYEKMQ, per germline (reference sequence). Losses at the gene ends were 0 bases for V and 2 bases for J; bases not matched to a gene: 0. CDR3 region: CASSLGQGAYNEQFF. The part of the CDR3 DNA that was read is TGTGCCAGCAGCTTAGGACAGGGGGCCTACAATGAG.

With respect to this clone: The read comes to an end 3 residues before the CDR3 does, leaving the germline J gene to fill in the end. The chain employs TRBV19 and TRBJ1-2; weak D call: TRBD1 (5 bases). The CDR3 consists of 16 residues. The V gene's germline CDR1 is LNHDA and CDR2 SQIVND (reference sequence). CDR3 in amino acids: CASSIVAGLAYYDYTF. Incomplete CDR3 DNA: TGTGCCAGTAGTATTGTAGCGGGACTAGCCTACTACGAC.

This clone was seen many times. From the germline J gene comes the end of the CDR3, since the read stops 3 residues before it. This chain uses TRBV20-1 with TRBJ2-3, with 7 bases matching TRBD2. Germline CDR1 reads DFQATT; CDR2 reads SNEGSKA (reference sequence). The CDR3 runs to 15 residues. Trimming took 0 bases from V and 4 from J; bases not matched to a gene: 7. The CDR3 loop reads CSAREGGSVSDTQYF. Incomplete CDR3 DNA: TGCAGTGCTAGAGAGGGCGGGAGTGTGTCAGATACG.

This clone was picked up many times. The CDR3 extends 3 residues past the end of the read, so its final part is completed from the germline J gene. The rearrangement uses TRBV18 and TRBJ2-7; D is undetermined. The germline gives CDR1 KGHSH, CDR2 LQKENI. There are 14 residues in the CDR3. The V gene lost 6 bases and the J gene lost 2 bases, with 14 bases spanning the gap. CDR3 DNA (partial): TGTGCCAGCTCGCCAGACACATCCGCCTACGAG. This gives the protein CASSPDTSAYE. From start to end, the CDR3 is CASSPDTSAYEQYF. Variable domain in full (rest from reference TRBV18 and TRBJ2-7): NAGVMQNPRHLVRRRGQEARLRCSPMKGHSHVYWYRQLPEEGLKFMVYLQKENIIDESGMPKERFSAEFPKEGPSILRIQQVVRGDSAAYFCASSPDTSAYEQYFGPGTRLTVT.

This clone was seen ten or more times. CDR3 DNA (partial): TGTGCCTGGAGCGAAAAGGACAGACGAATCCCCATGGACTTAGCT. This gives the protein CAWSEKDRRIPMDLA. The CDR3 reads in full as CAWSEKDRRIPMDLAAFF. The rearrangement joins TRBV30 to TRBJ1-1; D might be TRBD1 (6 bases). With the read ending 3 residues before the CDR3 end, the germline J gene is used to fill in that end. CDR3 size: 18 residues. Germline loops: CDR1 GTSNPN, CDR2 SVGIG (reference sequence).

This clone was counted at least ten times. The sequenced fragment ends 3 residues before the CDR3 boundary, so the rest is inferred from the germline J gene. The chain carries TRBV5-1 and TRBJ2-1, with 11 bases aligning to TRBD2. The J segment lost 9 bases and the V segment lost 7 bases, leaving 9 bases of the junction unmatched. This CDR3 contains 14 residues. Germline V gives CDR1 SGHRS, CDR2 YFSETQ. The part of the CDR3 DNA that was read is TGCGCCAGCCTCCTAGCGGGGGGATCTGGTGAG. Protein: CASLLAGGSGE. The full CDR3 reads CASLLAGGSGEQFF. Full variable domain (rest looked up from reference TRBV5-1 and TRBJ2-1): KAGVTQTPRYLIKTRGQQVTLSCSPISGHRSVSWYQQTPGQGLQFLFEYFSETQRNKGNFPGRFSGRQFSNSRSEMNVSTLELGDSALYLCASLLAGGSGEQFFGPGTRLTVL.

This clone has at least ten counts. The read ends 3 residues shy of where the CDR3 ends; the end is completed using the germline J gene. V gene TRBV6-2 or TRBV6-3 combines with J gene TRBJ2-5; 12 bases are shared with TRBD2. This CDR3 is built from 15 residues. Germline lookup yields CDR1 MNHEY and CDR2 SVGEGT. V was clipped by 4 bases and J by 5 bases; unmatched bases: 5. The sequenced part of the CDR3 DNA is TGTGCCAGCAGTTTTGGGCTAGCGGGGGGGGAGACC. Translating it yields CASSFGLAGGET. The whole CDR3 region reads CASSFGLAGGETQYF.

This clone was picked up many times. Coverage ceases 3 residues before the CDR3 finishes, and the germline J gene fills in the end. This chain connects TRBV19 to TRBJ2-7, with a tentative D call TRBD1 (5 bases). The CDR3 contains 13 residues. V was cut by 6 bases and J by 4 bases, with 13 bases left in between. Germline CDR1 and CDR2: LNHDA and SQIVND (reference sequence). The chain's CDR3 is CASRGQGIYEQYF. CDR3 bases read: TGTGCCAGTAGGGGGCAGGGTATTTACGAG.

This clone has ten or more counts. Here the CDR3 reads CAWSVLGPGSSPLHF. The sequenced part of the CDR3 DNA is TGTGCCTGGAGTGTCCTGGGTCCGGGGAGCTCACCC. The V and J genes are TRBV30 and TRBJ1-6; the D is unclear. The read ends 3 residues shy of where the CDR3 ends; the end is completed using the germline J gene. Trimming stripped 0 bases from V and 10 bases from J, with 16 bases between. The CDR3 contains 15 residues. Germline CDR1 and CDR2: GTSNPN and SVGIG (reference sequence).

In this sample, this clone turned up many times. The covered CDR3 bases are TGTGCCAGTAGTATGATAGGTCTAGCGGGGGAATACAATGAG. It codes for CASSMIGLAGEYNE. The full-length CDR3 reads as CASSMIGLAGEYNEQFF. V usage is TRBV19 and J usage is TRBJ2-1; 10 nucleotides agree with TRBD2. The CDR3 end falls 3 residues outside the read, so it is completed with the germline J gene. V trimming: 3 bases; J trimming: 4 bases; junction bases outside the gene matches: 9. Germline V CDR1 and CDR2: LNHDA, SQIVND (reference sequence). The CDR3 has 17 amino acids.

Note on this clone: The read falls 3 residues short of the CDR3 end, and the missing part is taken from the germline J gene. The chain couples TRBV5-3 to TRBJ2-1; D gene uncertain. TRBV5-3 is identified as an open reading frame with a role that is uncertain. This CDR3 contains 13 residues. V gave up 0 bases and J gave up 7 bases, with 8 bases separating them. The part of the CDR3 DNA that was read is TGTGCCAGAAGCTTGGAAGTGAGGAATGAG. Translating it yields CARSLEVRNE. The whole CDR3 protein is CARSLEVRNEQFF.

Note on this clone: Sequencing ends 3 residues short of the CDR3 end; the germline J gene provides the rest. V gene TRBV19 combines with J gene TRBJ1-2; 12 bases agree with TRBD1. With 7 bases clipped from V and 7 bases from J, the junction kept 13 bases outside the gene matches. The length of the CDR3 is 16 residues. CDR1 is LNHDA, CDR2 SQIVND, per germline (reference sequence). The CDR3 sequence: CASTNRPGQGASGYTF. CDR3 DNA (partial): TGTGCCAGTACCAACCGACCGGGACAGGGGGCCTCTGGC. The entire variable domain, with the rest obtained from reference TRBV19 and TRBJ1-2, is as follows: DGGITQSPKYLFRKEGQNVTLSCEQNLNHDAMYWYRQDPGQGLRLIYYSQIVNDFQKGDIAEGYSVSREKKESFPLTVTSAQKNPTAFYLCASTNRPGQGASGYTFGSGTRLTVV.

This clone was counted at least ten times. The part of the CDR3 DNA that was read is TGTGCCAGCAGTGCGATTCCGGGACAGGTCTCCGAG. Encoded protein: CASSAIPGQVSE. The whole CDR3 protein reads CASSAIPGQVSEQYF. The J gene is TRBJ2-7, the V gene TRBV6-1; 8 positions match TRBD1. The observed sequence ends 3 residues before the CDR3 terminus, with the missing tail filled in from the germline J gene. Per the germline V gene, CDR1 is MNHNS and CDR2 is SASEGT. The length of the CDR3 is 15 residues. J lost 6 bases, V lost 4 bases, and 11 bases had no gene match.

This clone was seen at least ten times. The sequenced fragment ends 3 residues before the CDR3 boundary, so the rest is inferred from the germline J gene. The chain uses TRBV7-4 and TRBJ1-5; D call uncertain. Trimming shortened V by 3 bases and J by 1 base, and 13 bases separated the two germline ends. The CDR3 has 16 amino acids. Germline V CDR1 and CDR2: SGHVT, SQSDAQ. CDR3 loop: CASSFRLTGSNQPQHF. The CDR3 bases that were read are TGTGCCAGCAGCTTCAGGTTAACGGGGAGCAATCAGCCC.

At least ten counts were recorded for this clone. The read falls 3 residues short of the CDR3 end, and the missing part is taken from the germline J gene. This rearrangement joins TRBV18 to TRBJ1-1; 7 bases are shared with TRBD1. Germline CDR1 and CDR2: KGHSH and LQKENI. The CDR3 is made up of 14 amino acids. The covered CDR3 bases are TGTGCCAGCTCTCTCAACCCGGGACAGCAAGGA. It yields the protein CASSLNPGQQG. The complete CDR3 sequence is CASSLNPGQQGAFF.

Note on this clone: The read is 3 residues too short to cover the CDR3 end, so that end is filled in from the germline J gene. The chain is built from TRBV18 and TRBJ2-3; no clear D. The V gene lost 2 bases and the J gene lost 1 base, with 7 bases spanning the gap. This CDR3 has 14 amino acids. The germline CDR1 and CDR2 sequences are KGHSH and LQKENI. The chain's CDR3 is CASSPISGTDTQYF. Partial CDR3 DNA: TGTGCCAGCTCACCAATCAGCGGCACAGATACG.

In its sample, this clone was seen many times. Read data end 3 residues before the CDR3 end; the end is taken from the germline J gene. The chain has TRBV14 and TRBJ2-7; 7 bases match TRBD2. The CDR3 length is 15 residues. Germline lookup yields CDR1 SGHDN and CDR2 FVKESK. The V segment lost 6 bases and the J segment 4 bases; nucleotides outside the gene matches: 12. The sequenced CDR3 bases are TGTGCCAGCAGTCGGGACTACCAAAGCTTTTACGAG. Protein product: CASSRDYQSFYE. The full-length CDR3 reads as CASSRDYQSFYEQYF.

At least ten counts were recorded for this clone. The read gets to within 3 residues of the CDR3 end, and the germline J gene fills in the rest. The chain couples TRBV5-1 to TRBJ2-5, with D maybe TRBD2 (5 bases). The CDR3 extends over 15 amino acids. Trimming left V 6 bases short and J 5 bases short, with 20 bases between. Germline V CDR1 and CDR2: SGHRS, YFSETQ. The covered CDR3 bases are TGCGCCAGCAAGACGACCGGGCGGGTCGCCGAGACC. This sequence encodes CASKTTGRVAET. The whole CDR3 sequence is CASKTTGRVAETQYF.

Remarks on this clone: The read comes to an end 3 residues before the CDR3 does, leaving the germline J gene to fill in the end. This chain links TRBV18 with TRBJ1-4; perhaps TRBD1 as D (5 bases). This CDR3 has 17 residues. The germline V gene encodes CDR1 KGHSH and CDR2 LQKENI. The CDR3 loop is CASSSGKGSSGANVLFF. The covered CDR3 bases are TGTGCCAGCTCATCAGGGAAAGGGAGCTCTGGGGCCAACGTA.